Included here is one T cell receptor (beta chain) sequence, with context. J was trimmed by 2 bases and V by 5 bases; bases with no gene match: 7. Germline V gene sequence: CDR1 SGHAT, CDR2 FQNNGV. The CDR3 extends over 15 amino acids. The data originate from a study of blood T cell repertoires in COVID-19. Looking at the study overall: COVID-19 samples from acute and convalescent phases originated in the United States, Italy and Spain. T cells, B-cell-depleted T cells, or PBMCs provided the cDNA or gDNA that served as material.

As processed by the authors: Amplification of reference gene primers was used by the study to estimate nucleated cell counts. The table came from immunoSEQ multiplex PCR; TCRdb's copy has only in-frame clones and leaves some out. That table is the source of V, J and clone size, and D and trimming were worked out from the DNA. Of about 120,000 clones in the sample, around three quarters were seen once. The sequence came from a woman aged 80 or older with acute or convalescent COVID-19. The sequenced sample was peripheral blood. The rearrangement joins TRBV11-2 to TRBJ2-3, with 7 bases fitting TRBD2. The CDR3 spells CASSPRGTYTDTQYF. CDR3 DNA sequence: TGTGCCAGCAGCCCGCGGGGGACTTACACAGATACGCAGTATTTT.